This T cell receptor (beta chain) was sequenced in a study of glioma-infiltrating T cells. Trimming pared 5 bases from V and 1 base from J, leaving 11 bases between. This CDR3 is 13 amino acids long. Looked up from germline, CDR1 is DFQATT and CDR2 is SNEGSKA (reference sequence). Using RNA template, CDR3s of TCR alpha and beta were amplified with iRepertoire arm-PCR. TCRdb analysed the multiplex PCR reads with MiXCR anew, one entry per CDR3 protein. The data hold over 130,000 distinct CDR3 sequences, with 39% observed a single time. In its sample, this clonotype was seen once. Its cognate antigen is unknown. Study results and limitations: Non-neoplastic patients had below-expected tissue-blood divergence, while all gliomas exceeded expectation.

V usage is TRBV20-1 and J usage is TRBJ1-1; D perhaps matches TRBD1 (5 bases). The source is a human donor with low-grade glioma or glioblastoma, undergoing nonglioma brain surgery, or in good health (not recorded which). Sample: glioma tissue, nonneoplastic brain tissue, or PBMCs (not recorded which). This CDR3 reads CSASGTANTEAFF. In DNA, the CDR3 is TGCAGTGCTTCTGGGACCGCGAACACTGAAGCTTTCTTT.